This TCR beta chain was observed in a study of CD8 T cells in ankylosing spondylitis. The CDR3 runs 14 residues. Germline CDR1 is SGHDN and CDR2 is FVKESK. The ends lost 4 bases at V and 3 bases at J; junction bases unmatched: 4. This clonotype was seen at least ten times. Using its own MiXCR run on the 5' RACE reads, TCRdb lists one record per CDR3 protein. The sample lists about 36,000 distinct CDR3 sequences; around 6.2% were seen once. The V call is TRBV14, the J call TRBJ2-7; TRBD1 agrees at 9 bases. Sequenced material: blood, either unsorted or a sorted T cell fraction (not recorded which). This TCR was sampled from a male donor with ankylosing spondylitis or in good health (not recorded which). CDR3 in DNA: TGTGCCAGCAGCCCCGGGACAGGGTACTACGAGCAGTACTTC. Protein product: CASSPGTGYYEQYF.